The 25 T cell receptor beta chains in this list originate from one sample, sequenced in a study of OX40 agonist ivuxolimab in advanced cancers. Profiling relied on immunoSEQ multiplex PCR, and the TCRdb table lists in-frame clones only, not all of them. The profile covers about 62,000 clones, with roughly 78% appearing a single time and about a tenth taken by the ten largest. Sequenced material: CD4+ or CD8+ T cells sorted from blood, taken in a trial of the OX40 agonist ivuxolimab. The receptors stem from an adult with an advanced solid tumor such as melanoma, head and neck, liver or kidney cancer.

V usage is TRBV7-9 and J usage is TRBJ1-6; TRBD1 might be the D (5 bases). The V gene's germline CDR1 is SEHNR and CDR2 FQNEAQ (reference sequence). The germline V and J ends were trimmed by 4 bases and 7 bases, with 14 bases remaining between them. The CDR3 loop spans 15 amino acids. The CDR3 is CASSSPGTENSPLHF. Written as DNA, the CDR3 is TGTGCCAGCAGCTCCCCCGGGACCGAGAATTCACCCCTCCACTTT.

The genes are TRBV9 and TRBJ1-2; 10 bases map to TRBD1. The length of the CDR3 is 14 residues. The V segment lost 4 bases and the J segment 5 bases; nucleotides outside the gene matches: 5. CDR1 SGDLS and CDR2 YYNGEE come from the germline V gene. CDR3 in amino acids: CASSQGTGVYGYTF. The CDR3 DNA sequence: TGTGCCAGCAGCCAAGGGACAGGGGTTTATGGCTACACCTTC. Full variable domain (rest looked up from reference TRBV9 and TRBJ1-2): DSGVTQTPKHLITATGQRVTLRCSPRSGDLSVYWYQQSLDQGLQFLIQYYNGEERAKGNILERFSAQQFPDLHSELNLSSLELGDSALYFCASSQGTGVYGYTFGSGTRLTVV.

With respect to this clone: The same CDR3 can be traced to other DNA sequences in this sample. The genes are TRBV29-1 and TRBJ1-4; D possibly corresponds to TRBD1 (5 bases). Per germline, CDR1 SQVTM and CDR2 ANQGSEA. V lost 4 bases to trimming and J lost 7 bases, with 10 bases between them. CDR3 length: 12 amino acids. The CDR3 is CSVAGIGEKLFF. DNA for the CDR3: TGCAGCGTTGCAGGGATCGGTGAAAAACTGTTTTTT.

The chain is built from TRBV13 and TRBJ1-2, with D possibly matching TRBD1 (5 bases). This CDR3 is 14 amino acids long. Germline V gene lookup returns CDR1 PRHDT and CDR2 FYEKMQ (reference sequence). The V gene lost 2 bases and the J gene lost 8 bases, with 15 bases spanning the gap. CDR3 nucleotide sequence: TGTGCCAGCAGCTTATGGGGTGGGGCTGGCGGCTACACCTTC. Its translation is CASSLWGGAGGYTF.

The V and J genes are TRBV7-2 and TRBJ2-3; 10 bases fit TRBD2. J was trimmed by 1 base and V by 5 bases; bases with no gene match: 6. This CDR3 has 16 residues. Germline CDR1 SGHTA, CDR2 FQGNSA. CDR3 DNA sequence: TGTGCCAGCAGCGCTACTGGACTAGCGGGCACAGATACGCAGTATTTT. Protein sequence: CASSATGLAGTDTQYF.

The gene calls are TRBV25-1 and TRBJ2-1; D is perhaps TRBD1 or TRBD2 (5 bases each). The V and J ends lost 6 bases and 7 bases respectively, with 16 bases between them. Germline V CDR1 and CDR2: MGHDK, SYGVNS. The CDR3 covers 14 residues. As DNA, the CDR3 is TGTGCCAGCAGGCCTCAGGGAGTTAGGAATGAGCAGTTCTTC. Protein product: CASRPQGVRNEQFF.

The chain combines TRBV5-1 with TRBJ1-1; TRBD1 might be the D (5 bases). The CDR3 covers 15 residues. Germline lookup yields CDR1 SGHRS and CDR2 YFSETQ. Deletions cut 4 bases from V and 3 bases from J, with 16 bases between. The CDR3 here is CASSLSPREDTEAFF. CDR3 bases: TGCGCCAGCAGCCTGAGTCCCAGGGAGGACACTGAAGCTTTCTTT.

The chain has TRBV4-3 and TRBJ1-1, with D unresolved. CDR1 is LGHNA and CDR2 is YSLEER in the germline V gene. Trimming stripped 0 bases from V and 4 bases from J, with 9 bases between. The CDR3 sequence is 14 residues long. The CDR3 DNA follows: TGCGCCAGCAGCCAAGAATTCACGGGCACTGAAGCTTTCTTT. This gives the protein CASSQEFTGTEAFF.

The genes are TRBV6-5 and TRBJ1-2; the D gene is possibly TRBD1 (5 bases). V gave up 6 bases and J gave up 2 bases, with 13 bases separating them. CDR1 and CDR2 (germline): MNHEY, SVGAGI. This CDR3 is built from 14 residues. The CDR3 region has the DNA TGTGCCAGCAGCGAATTGGGGGGGAACTATGGCTACACCTTC. Translating gives CASSELGGNYGYTF.

The J gene is TRBJ2-3, the V gene TRBV7-9; possibly TRBD2 for D (5 bases). This CDR3 region has 16 residues. V was clipped by 3 bases and J by 2 bases, with 15 bases between them. Germline CDR1 and CDR2: SEHNR and FQNEAQ (reference sequence). CDR3 in DNA: TGTGCCAGCAGCTTCGGGGAGCCCAACCCCACAGATACGCAGTATTTT. This gives the protein CASSFGEPNPTDTQYF.

The chain employs TRBV5-1 and TRBJ2-5, with D possibly being TRBD2 (6 bases). The germline gives CDR1 SGHRS, CDR2 YFSETQ. Trimming pared 4 bases from V and 1 base from J, leaving 17 bases between. CDR3 length: 16 amino acids. This chain's CDR3 is CASSPSSELSQETQYF. For the CDR3, the DNA is TGCGCCAGCAGCCCCTCTAGCGAATTGAGCCAAGAGACCCAGTACTTC.

This clone was counted only a few times. This chain joins TRBV25-1 and TRBJ1-3; D perhaps matches TRBD1 (6 bases). Germline V CDR1 and CDR2: MGHDK, SYGVNS. CDR3 size: 15 residues. Trimming took off 1 base at V and 4 bases at J, with 11 bases between the two ends. CDR3 loop: CASSEFRGLGNTIYF. The CDR3 region has the DNA TGTGCCAGCAGTGAATTCAGGGGATTGGGAAACACCATATATTTT. The whole variable domain, filled in from reference TRBV25-1 and TRBJ1-3, reads EADIYQTPRYLVIGTGKKITLECSQTMGHDKMYWYQQDPGMELHLIHYSYGVNSTEKGDLSSESTVSRIRTEHFPLTLESARPSHTSQYLCASSEFRGLGNTIYFGEGSWLTVV.

The genes are TRBV9 and TRBJ1-4; weak D call: TRBD1 (5 bases). This CDR3 region has 16 residues. Trimming took off 3 bases at V and 6 bases at J, with 18 bases between the two ends. Per germline, CDR1 SGDLS and CDR2 YYNGEE. Written as DNA, the CDR3 is TGTGCCAGCAGCGGGACATTTGCTAGTCAAGATGAAAAACTGTTTTTT. Translation: CASSGTFASQDEKLFF.

The V call is TRBV23-1, the J call TRBJ1-1; maybe TRBD1 (5 bases). TRBV23-1 is treated as an ORF (open reading frame) with a function not yet certain. This CDR3 spans 15 amino acids. The ends were cut back, 0 bases at V and 1 base at J, with 9 bases in the middle. CDR3: CASSQSLQGNTEAFF. DNA for the CDR3: TGCGCCAGCAGTCAATCATTGCAGGGGAACACTGAAGCTTTCTTT.

This clone has at least ten counts. The chain's CDR3 is CAISEGRGAYEQYF. The CDR3 DNA reads as TGTGCCATCAGTGAGGGAAGAGGAGCCTACGAGCAGTACTTC. This chain joins TRBV10-3 and TRBJ2-7; unclear D gene. The CDR3 runs 14 residues. V gave up 2 bases and J gave up 2 bases, with 10 bases separating them. The germline CDR1 and CDR2 sequences are ENHRY and SYGVKD.

This rearrangement joins TRBV28 to TRBJ1-2, with TRBD1 matching 10 bases. The CDR3 is made up of 15 amino acids. With V trimmed by 5 bases and J by 5 bases, 8 bases remained unmatched. Germline V lookup: CDR1 MDHEN, CDR2 SYDVKM. This chain's CDR3 is CASSPGDRGLYGYTF. Written as DNA, the CDR3 is TGTGCCAGCAGTCCAGGTGACAGGGGGCTATATGGCTACACCTTC.

The chain carries TRBV7-9 and TRBJ2-5; D unresolved. Germline CDR1 reads SEHNR; CDR2 reads FQNEAQ (reference sequence). Deletions cut 1 base from V and 5 bases from J, with 8 bases between. The CDR3 length is 13 residues. The CDR3 reads CASSLVISETQYF. CDR3 nucleotides: TGTGCCAGCAGCTTAGTGATTTCGGAGACCCAGTACTTC. Filled out from reference TRBV7-9 and TRBJ2-5, the complete variable domain reads DTGVSQNPRHKITKRGQNVTFRCDPISEHNRLYWYRQTLGQGPEFLTYFQNEAQLEKSRLLSDRFSAERPKGSFSTLEIQRTEQGDSAMYLCASSLVISETQYFGPGTRLLVL.

V is TRBV28 and J is TRBJ2-3, with 10 bases lining up with TRBD1. CDR3 length equals 15 residues. The germline CDR1 and CDR2 sequences are MDHEN and SYDVKM. V trimming: 6 bases; J trimming: 3 bases; junction bases outside the gene matches: 6. CDR3 region: CASRGTGEVTDTQYF. The DNA of the CDR3 is TGTGCCAGCAGAGGGACAGGGGAGGTTACAGATACGCAGTATTTT.

The V call is TRBV20-1, the J call TRBJ2-4; D uncertain. Trimming took 3 bases from V and 15 from J, leaving 15 bases between them. The germline V gene has CDR1 DFQATT and CDR2 SNEGSKA (reference sequence). CDR3 length equals 11 residues. CDR3 amino acids: CSASLRQFGYF. The CDR3 DNA reads as TGCAGTGCTAGTTTACGGCAATTCGGGTACTTC.

This clone qualifies as medium-sized (0.01 to 0.1%). The V call is TRBV27, the J call TRBJ1-6; TRBD1 might be the D (6 bases). Germline loops: CDR1 MNHEY, CDR2 SMNVEV (reference sequence). Trimming stripped 5 bases from V and 7 bases from J, with 12 bases between. The CDR3 runs to 14 residues. This chain's CDR3 is CASSPGQVNSPLHF. CDR3 nucleotides: TGTGCCAGCAGTCCGGGACAAGTAAATTCACCCCTCCACTTT.

This sequence joins TRBV14 and TRBJ2-1; possibly TRBD1 or TRBD2 for D (5 bases each). The germline V and J ends were trimmed by 1 base and 8 bases, with 9 bases remaining between them. The CDR3 is made up of 13 amino acids. Germline CDR1 reads SGHDN; CDR2 reads FVKESK. Here the CDR3 reads CASSQVLGDEQFF. The CDR3, as DNA: TGTGCCAGCAGCCAAGTCTTGGGGGATGAGCAGTTCTTC.

The V and J genes are TRBV7-3 and TRBJ2-7, with TRBD2 as a possible D gene (5 bases). CDR3 length: 15 amino acids. Per germline, CDR1 SGHTA and CDR2 FQGTGA. Trimming pared 5 bases from V and 3 bases from J, leaving 17 bases between. The CDR3 loop is CASSRRLDGNYEQYF. DNA of the CDR3: TGTGCCAGCAGCCGCAGGTTAGACGGGAACTACGAGCAGTACTTC.

The rearrangement joins TRBV7-9 to TRBJ1-1, with D perhaps matching TRBD1 (6 bases). CDR1 and CDR2 (germline): SEHNR, FQNEAQ (reference sequence). The V and J ends lost 5 bases and 1 base respectively, with 26 bases between them. The CDR3 covers 19 residues. The CDR3 nucleotides read TGTGCCAGCAGCCCCTTCATGGGGGGGGGCCTTGTCGGGAACACTGAAGCTTTCTTT. Its translation is CASSPFMGGGLVGNTEAFF.

The chain employs TRBV5-5 and TRBJ1-1; TRBD1 is a possible D gene (6 bases). The CDR3 is 14 residues long. V was clipped by 4 bases and J by 6 bases, with 16 bases between them. Germline lookup yields CDR1 SGHKS and CDR2 YYEKEE (reference sequence). The CDR3 bases are TGTGCCAGCAGCCCTAGACTTGGACAGTCTGAAGCTTTCTTT. It specifies CASSPRLGQSEAFF.

The DNA of the CDR3 is TGTGCCAGCAGGGGGTCTGGAAACACCATATATTTT. Its translation: CASRGSGNTIYF. The chain links TRBV6-5 to TRBJ1-3; D gene uncertain. The CDR3 is 12 amino acids. The V gene's germline CDR1 is MNHEY and CDR2 SVGAGI. V lost 6 bases to trimming and J lost 1 base, with 4 bases between them.